This T cell receptor beta chain was found in a study of CD8+ T cells in alopecia areata. Study-wide background: The authors scored treated patients' severity by affected scalp percentage. Study-level results: Tofacitinib produced a significant decrease in scalp clonality and in expanded CD8+ clones among the top 100. Scalp sequencing also captures normal skin's resident alphabeta T cells.

As the sequencing template, cDNA was produced by extracting RNA and reverse transcribing it. Libraries were prepared by immunoSEQ multiplex PCR; TCRdb keeps only in-frame clonotypes and omits some of them. The table shows approximately 140,000 clones, with around four fifths occurring only once. Remarks on this clone: Its antigen is still unknown.

This CDR3 has 13 residues. Germline loops: CDR1 SGHDT, CDR2 YYEEEE. Deletions cut 2 bases from V and 5 bases from J, with 10 bases between. Treatment in this sample: oral pan-JAK inhibitor, 5-10 mg twice daily. The rearrangement links TRBV5-6 to TRBJ1-2; D unclear. The receptor was derived from a human donor with alopecia areata. Sequenced here: CD8+ T cells sorted from blood, sampled at week 4, from a patient treated with tofacitinib. The CDR3 is CASSFQDHYGYTF. CDR3 DNA sequence: TGTGCCAGCAGCTTCCAGGACCATTATGGCTACACCTTC.